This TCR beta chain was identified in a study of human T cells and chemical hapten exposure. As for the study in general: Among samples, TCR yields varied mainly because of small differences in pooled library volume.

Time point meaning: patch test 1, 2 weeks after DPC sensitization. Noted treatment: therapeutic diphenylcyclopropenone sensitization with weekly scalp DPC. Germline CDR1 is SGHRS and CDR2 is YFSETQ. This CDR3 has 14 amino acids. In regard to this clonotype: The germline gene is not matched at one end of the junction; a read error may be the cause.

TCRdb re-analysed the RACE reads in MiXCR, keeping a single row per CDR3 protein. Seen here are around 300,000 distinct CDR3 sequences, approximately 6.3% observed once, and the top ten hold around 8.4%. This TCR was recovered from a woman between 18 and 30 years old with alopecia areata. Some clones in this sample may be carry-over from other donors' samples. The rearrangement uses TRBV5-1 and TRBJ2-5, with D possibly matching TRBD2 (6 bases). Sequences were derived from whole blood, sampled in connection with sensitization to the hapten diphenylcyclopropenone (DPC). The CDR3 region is CTSSGGELQETQYF. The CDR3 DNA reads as TGCACCAGCAGCGGAGGGGAGCTCCAAGAGACCCAGTACTTC. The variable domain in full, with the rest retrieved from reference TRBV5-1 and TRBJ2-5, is KAGVTQTPRYLIKTRGQQVTLSCSPISGHRSVSWYQQTPGQGLQFLFEYFSETQRNKGNFPGRFSGRQFSNSRSEMNVSTLELGDSALYLCTSSGGELQETQYFGPGTRLLVL.